Presented here are 18 T cell receptor beta chains from one specimen sequenced in a study of CD8+CD57+ T cells in acquired aplastic anemia (dated by TCRdb to the late 2010s). The run used an Illumina HiSeq 2000. TCR beta VDJ combination and CDR3 sequence profiling used genomic DNA as the template. The public reads were reprocessed in TCRdb via fastp at Q25 and MiXCR, keeping in-frame beta chains. Rows with a matching CDR3 protein are joined into one entry that keeps the most common DNA and genes. The sample data list around 430,000 distinct CDR3 sequences, and approximately 33% of these were observed just once. Jointly, the top ten make up about 0.8% of the sample. Flow cytometry had shown CD8+CD57+ cell expansion in the patients selected for sequencing. Sequenced: sorted CD4+, CD8+, or CD8+CD57+ T cells (not recorded which) from PBMCs. These TCRs come from a human donor with aplastic anemia.

In its sample, this clonotype was seen many times. V is TRBV29-1 and J is TRBJ2-7; 7 bases fit TRBD1. J gave up 6 bases and V 0 bases, and 8 bases lay outside the gene matches. The CDR3 spans 14 residues. The germline gives CDR1 SQVTM, CDR2 ANQGSEA. CDR3 in DNA: TGCAGCGTTGAAGATCTGGCGACAGGGCGCGAGCAGTACTTC. It yields the protein CSVEDLATGREQYF.

The chain uses TRBV5-4 and TRBJ1-3; D not certain. Germline V gene data show CDR1 as SGHNT and CDR2 as YYREEE (reference sequence). V shed 3 bases and J shed 0 bases, with 13 bases lying between them. The CDR3 length is 16 residues. The CDR3 nucleotides are TGTGCCAGCAGCTCAGGACTGTCAAACTCTGGAAACACCATATATTTT. Its protein is CASSSGLSNSGNTIYF.

This clonotype was counted only a few times. V is TRBV25-1 and J is TRBJ1-6, with TRBD1 identical over 10 bases. Per the germline V gene, CDR1 is MGHDK and CDR2 is SYGVNS. This CDR3 spans 15 amino acids. J lost 9 bases, V lost 6 bases, and 8 bases had no gene match. The CDR3 is CASSPRTGGGSPLHF. CDR3 bases: TGTGCCAGCAGCCCTAGGACAGGGGGAGGTTCACCCCTCCACTTT. Supplemented by reference TRBV25-1 and TRBJ1-6, the full variable domain reads EADIYQTPRYLVIGTGKKITLECSQTMGHDKMYWYQQDPGMELHLIHYSYGVNSTEKGDLSSESTVSRIRTEHFPLTLESARPSHTSQYLCASSPRTGGGSPLHFGNGTRLTVT.

A remark on this clonotype: One base away lies a much larger clone, so this may be a sequencing read error. The chain couples TRBV5-1 to TRBJ1-2, with D possibly TRBD1 on 6 matching bases. This CDR3 has 12 amino acids. CDR1 SGHRS and CDR2 YFSETQ come from the germline V gene. The CDR3 DNA is TGCGCCAGCAGCGAACAGGGAAGTGGCTACATCTTC. This sequence encodes CASSEQGSGYIF.

The V call is TRBV5-6, the J call TRBJ2-7; D call uncertain. Germline V gene lookup returns CDR1 SGHDT and CDR2 YYEEEE. The germline V and J ends were trimmed by 0 bases and 2 bases, with 21 bases remaining between them. This CDR3 has 18 residues. The CDR3 region has the DNA TGTGCCAGCAGCTTGGGTGAGTTAAGGCGTAGTTTGACCTACGAGCAGTACTTC. Protein sequence: CASSLGELRRSLTYEQYF.

This clonotype was detected many times. The rearrangement links TRBV29-1 to TRBJ2-2; 7 positions agree with TRBD2. Trimming took 0 bases from V and 5 from J; bases not matched to a gene: 9. Looked up from germline, CDR1 is SQVTM and CDR2 is ANQGSEA. This CDR3 region has 16 residues. CDR3 DNA: TGCAGCGTTGAAGAGCGTCCGGGGGGAGGGACCGGGGAGCTGTTTTTT. It encodes CSVEERPGGGTGELFF.

This clonotype was seen many times. The chain uses TRBV15 and TRBJ2-7; D is perhaps TRBD2 (5 bases). There are 16 residues in the CDR3. Trimming cost V 0 bases and J 0 bases, with 12 bases left between them. The germline V gene has CDR1 LNHNV and CDR2 YYDKDF (reference sequence). In DNA, the CDR3 is TGTGCCACCAGCAGAGATCCTCCGGGAAGCTCCTACGAGCAGTACTTC. Translating it yields CATSRDPPGSSYEQYF.

The gene calls are TRBV5-1 and TRBJ1-6; 9 bases are shared with TRBD1. V lost 9 bases to trimming and J lost 9 bases; unmatched junction nucleotides: 7. Germline V gene sequence: CDR1 SGHRS, CDR2 YFSETQ. There are 13 residues in the CDR3. CDR3 nucleotides: TGCGCCACCAGGGACAGGGAAAGTTCACCCCTCCACTTT. Translated, it gives CATRDRESSPLHF. The variable domain in full, completed from reference TRBV5-1 and TRBJ1-6, reads KAGVTQTPRYLIKTRGQQVTLSCSPISGHRSVSWYQQTPGQGLQFLFEYFSETQRNKGNFPGRFSGRQFSNSRSEMNVSTLELGDSALYLCATRDRESSPLHFGNGTRLTVT.

The V and J genes are TRBV2 and TRBJ2-7; weak D call: TRBD2 (6 bases). Germline CDR1 reads SNHLY; CDR2 reads FYNNEI. The CDR3 runs 14 residues. The V gene lost 8 bases and the J gene lost 7 bases, with 21 bases spanning the gap. CDR3 DNA sequence: TGTGCCAGCTCCCTGAAGCGGGTCTCGGGAGAGCAGTACGTC. It translates to CASSLKRVSGEQYV.

This chain joins TRBV2 and TRBJ1-1, with D perhaps TRBD1 (6 bases). Deletions cut 9 bases from V and 1 base from J, with 12 bases between. The CDR3 extends over 13 amino acids. CDR1 SNHLY and CDR2 FYNNEI come from the germline V gene. In nucleotides, the CDR3 is TGTGCCAGGATCACAGGGAGGAACACTGAAGCTTTCTTT. Its translation: CARITGRNTEAFF.

This clonotype was picked up many times. This rearrangement joins TRBV2 to TRBJ2-7; no definite D call. Germline-derived CDR1 and CDR2 are SNHLY and FYNNEI. The ends were cut back, 6 bases at V and 8 bases at J, with 11 bases in the middle. The CDR3 sequence is 11 residues long. The CDR3 protein is CASRTQIQQYF. The CDR3 DNA reads as TGTGCCAGCAGGACTCAGATCCAGCAGTACTTC.

This clonotype was counted many times. The V gene is TRBV19, the J gene TRBJ2-7, with D perhaps matching TRBD1 or TRBD2 (5 bases each). Trimming shortened V by 3 bases and J by 4 bases, and 16 bases separated the two germline ends. Germline CDR1 reads LNHDA; CDR2 reads SQIVND (reference sequence). The CDR3 contains 15 residues. The CDR3, as DNA: TGTGCCAGTAGTATTGGGACGTCCCATCGTTACGAGCAGTACTTC. This encodes CASSIGTSHRYEQYF.

This clonotype has ten or more counts. The chain joins TRBV12-3 or TRBV12-4 to TRBJ1-5, with 9 bases aligning to TRBD1. After removal of 5 bases from V and 0 bases from J, the junction contained 2 bases not matched to a gene. This CDR3 spans 15 amino acids. The CDR3 sequence is CASSRDRDSNQPQHF. The CDR3, as DNA: TGTGCCAGCAGTAGGGACAGGGATAGCAATCAGCCCCAGCATTTT.

This clonotype was counted between two and nine times. The CDR3 loop reads CASRDRDRAYGYTF. DNA for the CDR3: TGTGCCAGCAGAGACCGGGACAGAGCCTATGGCTACACCTTC. The V and J genes are TRBV6-1 and TRBJ1-2, with 7 bases that match TRBD1. Per germline, CDR1 MNHNS and CDR2 SASEGT. V was pared by 6 bases and J by 4 bases, with 8 bases of the junction left unmatched. The CDR3 covers 14 residues.

J is TRBJ2-7 and V is TRBV7-3; 10 bases match TRBD1. The CDR3 totals 16 residues. Germline V gene lookup returns CDR1 SGHTA and CDR2 FQGTGA. V shed 8 bases, J shed 3 bases, and the junction held 13 bases outside the gene matches. CDR3 region: CASDIGQGGVGYEQYF. For the CDR3, the DNA is TGTGCCAGCGACATCGGACAGGGGGGGGTTGGCTACGAGCAGTACTTC.

On this clonotype itself: With a much larger clone just one base away, this may be a read error. The V gene is TRBV7-9, the J gene TRBJ1-2; D gene ambiguous. CDR1 and CDR2 (germline): SEHNR, FQNEAQ (reference sequence). This CDR3 has 12 residues. Trimming cost V 5 bases and J 8 bases, with 12 bases left between them. CDR3 protein: CASSPSSLGYTF. The CDR3 DNA sequence: TGTGCCAGCAGCCCAAGCAGCTTAGGCTACACCTTC.

As for this clonotype: A read error may produce the germline difference seen at one junction end. The V and J genes are TRBV14 and TRBJ2-5, with 11 nucleotides matching TRBD2. There are 15 residues in the CDR3. From germline, CDR1 is SGHDN and CDR2 FVKESK. The chain's CDR3 is CASSIRLAGQEAQYF. CDR3 in DNA: TGTGCCAGCAGCATCCGACTAGCGGGGCAAGAGGCCCAGTACTTC.

The chain links TRBV30 to TRBJ1-2; D is uncertain. This CDR3 comprises 11 residues. Germline CDR1 GTSNPN, CDR2 SVGIG (reference sequence). The V end was cut by 4 bases, the J end by 4 bases, with 7 bases between. The CDR3 loop is CAWTVGYGYTF. The CDR3 bases are TGTGCCTGGACGGTGGGCTATGGCTACACCTTC. Complete variable domain (other parts from reference TRBV30 and TRBJ1-2): SQTIHQWPATLVQPVGSPLSLECTVEGTSNPNLYWYRQAAGRGLQLLFYSVGIGQISSEVPQNLSASRPQDRQFILSSKKLLLSDSGFYLCAWTVGYGYTFGSGTRLTVV.